This paragraph covers one T cell receptor (beta chain) sequence. Antigen specificity is unknown. The V gene lost 3 bases and the J gene lost 3 bases, with 10 bases spanning the gap. Germline CDR1 SGHNT, CDR2 YYREEE (reference sequence). CDR3 size: 13 residues. These data come from a study of T cell responses to AZD1222 COVID-19 vaccine. The data were produced by immunoSEQ multiplex PCR, yet TCRdb's version contains in-frame clones alone and is incomplete. This table has 250,000 to 300,000 clones, approximately 94% appearing once. Regarding the study as a whole: White British ancestry dominated among donors, who included more females, and clonal diversity was possibly underestimated. The breadth and depth of Spike-specific TCRs increased once two AZD1222 doses had been given.

The sequence derives from an adult who received the AZD1222 COVID-19 vaccine. V gene TRBV5-4 combines with J gene TRBJ2-7; either TRBD1 or TRBD2 may supply D (5 bases each). The source was peripheral blood, collected 28 days after the second AZD1222 dose. This chain's CDR3 is CASSYRDGYEQYF. The CDR3 nucleotides read TGTGCCAGCAGCTACCGGGACGGCTACGAGCAGTACTTC.